These 2 T cell receptor beta chains were all obtained from the same sample, sequenced in a study of shared T cell receptors in the human thymus. The method was immunoSEQ multiplex PCR; TCRdb's version includes in-frame clones alone and lacks a portion of them. The sample carries about 660,000 clones, 87% recorded once. The same data also went into a second study, on human thymus T cells.

The sample was thymocytes. All receptors come from a boy younger than two with a congenital heart defect.

This chain connects TRBV28 to TRBJ1-2; 7 bases align to TRBD1. This CDR3 has 14 residues. Germline V gives CDR1 MDHEN, CDR2 SYDVKM. With V trimmed by 2 bases and J by 1 base, 1 base remained unmatched. The DNA for the CDR3 is TGTGCCAGCAGTTTAGACAGGGTTAACTATGGCTACACCTTC. Encoded protein: CASSLDRVNYGYTF.

The chain combines TRBV2 with TRBJ2-7; 12 bases are a match to TRBD2. V lost 7 bases to trimming and J lost 7 bases; unmatched junction nucleotides: 14. The CDR3 extends over 16 amino acids. Germline CDR1 SNHLY, CDR2 FYNNEI. The CDR3 sequence: CASMPPLAGGPCEQYF. CDR3 DNA: TGTGCCAGCATGCCCCCTCTAGCGGGAGGGCCTTGTGAGCAGTACTTC.